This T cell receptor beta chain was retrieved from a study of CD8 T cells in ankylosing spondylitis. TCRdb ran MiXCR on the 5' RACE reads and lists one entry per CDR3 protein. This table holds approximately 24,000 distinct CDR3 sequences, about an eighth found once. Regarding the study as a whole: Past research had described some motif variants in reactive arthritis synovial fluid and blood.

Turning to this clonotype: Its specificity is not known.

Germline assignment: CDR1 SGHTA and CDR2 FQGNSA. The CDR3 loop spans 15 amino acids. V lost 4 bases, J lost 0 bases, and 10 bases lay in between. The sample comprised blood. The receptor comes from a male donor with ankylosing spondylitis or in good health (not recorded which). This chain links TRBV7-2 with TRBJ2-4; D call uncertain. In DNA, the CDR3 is TGTGCCAGCAGCTCCGTCCTTCCAGCCAAAAACATTCAGTACTTC. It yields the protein CASSSVLPAKNIQYF.